The source of this TCR beta chain is a study of CD8 T cells in ankylosing spondylitis. This clonotype occurred many times. Its antigen is not identified. The CDR3 is made up of 15 amino acids. The junction had 6 bases not matched to a gene; V was cut back by 5 bases and J by 4 bases. Molecular-barcoded quantitative 5'-RACE produced these TCR beta libraries. TCRdb re-called the 5' RACE reads through MiXCR, storing one row per CDR3 protein. The sample comprises 250,000 or so distinct CDR3 sequences, 15% to 20% of which are singletons, and around 30% rests with the top ten. Study findings and constraints: The authors reported significant enrichment of disease-linked clones in matched ankylosing spondylitis synovial fluid.

The genes are TRBV12-3 or TRBV12-4 and TRBJ2-1, with TRBD1 matching 9 bases. Sequencing was carried out using blood, either unsorted or a sorted T cell fraction (not recorded which). The TCR was taken from a male donor with ankylosing spondylitis or in good health (not recorded which). The CDR3 coding sequence is TGTGCCAGCAGTGGGGACAGGGCCCGTTACAATGAGCAGTTCTTC. Amino acids: CASSGDRARYNEQFF.